These 32 T cell receptor beta chains were all obtained from the same sample, sequenced in a study of shared clonotypes between healthy human individuals. Clones were sequenced by immunoSEQ multiplex PCR, and TCRdb holds only the in-frame ones, with some missing. The data show about 2.2 million clones, around 95% seen once. Naive CD8 isolation took CD45RO-negative cells positively selected for CCR7 and excluded terminally differentiated effector memory CD45RA+ cells. The source material was naive CD8+ T cells from PBMCs. These receptor sequences come from a man in his late teens or twenties in good health. Some clones in this sample may be carry-over from other donors' samples.

This clone was observed a single time. This chain links TRBV5-4 with TRBJ2-5; TRBD1 matches at 7 bases. With V trimmed by 1 base and J by 5 bases, 5 bases remained unmatched. CDR1 is SGHNT, CDR2 YYREEE, per germline (reference sequence). The CDR3 totals 14 residues. The CDR3 is CASSLRQGDETQYF. For the CDR3, the DNA is TGTGCCAGCAGCTTGAGGCAGGGGGACGAGACCCAGTACTTC.

The chain carries TRBV19 and TRBJ1-2; 8 bases are shared with TRBD1. This CDR3 has 16 residues. The germline V gene has CDR1 LNHDA and CDR2 SQIVND (reference sequence). The ends lost 7 bases at V and 4 bases at J; junction bases unmatched: 14. The DNA for the CDR3 is TGTGCCAGTACCCTCCGTGACAGGGGCCACCTCTATGGCTACACCTTC. Translation gives CASTLRDRGHLYGYTF.

The J gene is TRBJ2-7, the V gene TRBV28, with TRBD2 identical over 15 bases. Germline-derived CDR1 and CDR2 are MDHEN and SYDVKM. The CDR3 length is 17 residues. J gave up 3 bases and V 4 bases, and 7 bases lay outside the gene matches. CDR3 nucleotides: TGTGCCAGCAGTTCTTGGACTAGCGGGAGGGCCCACTACGAGCAGTACTTC. Its translation is CASSSWTSGRAHYEQYF.

The V and J genes are TRBV7-2 and TRBJ1-4; a weak D match, TRBD1 (5 bases). Per germline, CDR1 SGHTA and CDR2 FQGNSA. The CDR3 consists of 15 residues. V was trimmed by 3 bases and J by 7 bases, leaving 15 bases between them. The CDR3 coding sequence is TGTGCCAGCAGCTTGTTGTTAGGGGACCGTGAAAAACTGTTTTTT. This encodes CASSLLLGDREKLFF.

This clone was observed a single time. The chain carries TRBV4-1 and TRBJ2-7; 11 bases align to TRBD2. Germline values: CDR1 MGHRA, CDR2 YSYEKL. The CDR3 runs to 16 residues. The junction had 3 bases not matched to a gene; V was cut back by 1 base and J by 1 base. The CDR3 loop reads CASSQVLAGVSYEQYF. For the CDR3, the DNA is TGCGCCAGCAGCCAAGTACTAGCGGGAGTATCCTACGAGCAGTACTTC.

The genes are TRBV7-3 and TRBJ2-2; perhaps TRBD1 as D (6 bases). The CDR3 contains 14 residues. V lost 1 base to trimming and J lost 7 bases, with 10 bases between them. Germline CDR1 and CDR2: SGHTA and FQGTGA. The CDR3 sequence: CASSLNFRGGELFF. The CDR3 DNA sequence: TGTGCCAGCAGCTTAAATTTCAGGGGCGGGGAGCTGTTTTTT. Full variable domain (missing parts from reference TRBV7-3 and TRBJ2-2): GAGVSQTPSNKVTEKGKYVELRCDPISGHTALYWYRQSLGQGPEFLIYFQGTGAADDSGLPNDRFFAVRPEGSVSTLKIQRTERGDSAVYLCASSLNFRGGELFFGEGSRLTVL.

The chain carries TRBV5-8 and TRBJ2-7, with D unresolved. Germline V gives CDR1 SGHTS, CDR2 YDEGEE. The CDR3 totals 15 residues. Between the trimmed V and J ends, which lost 2 bases and 0 bases, there was a span of 12 bases. The CDR3 DNA is TGTGCCAGCAGCTTTCTGATTCGAAGCTCCTACGAGCAGTACTTC. It is translated as CASSFLIRSSYEQYF.

The chain employs TRBV19 and TRBJ1-4; D unclear. The germline CDR1 and CDR2 sequences are LNHDA and SQIVND (reference sequence). The CDR3 contains 15 residues. V was shortened by 3 bases and J by 0 bases, with 8 bases between the two germline ends. CDR3 sequence (DNA): TGTGCCAGTAGTATCCACGGGGCAACTAATGAAAAACTGTTTTTT. Encoded protein: CASSIHGATNEKLFF.

This clone was counted a single time. The junction departs from the called germline gene at one end, perhaps through a read error. This specimen includes other DNA sequences encoding the same CDR3. The chain has TRBV6-5 and TRBJ2-2; maybe TRBD1 (5 bases). The CDR3 is 12 amino acids. Germline CDR1 reads MNHEY; CDR2 reads SVGAGI. The CDR3 protein is CASSLDTGELFF. CDR3 sequence (DNA): TGTGCCAGCAGTTTGGACACGGGGGAGCTGTTTTTT.

The chain uses TRBV6-6 and TRBJ2-1, with D perhaps TRBD1 (6 bases). Germline CDR1 MNHNY, CDR2 SVGAGI (reference sequence). CDR3 length equals 15 residues. Trimming shortened V by 7 bases and J by 0 bases, and 13 bases separated the two germline ends. The DNA for the CDR3 is TGTGCCAGCACCGAACAGGGTGGCTCCTACAATGAGCAGTTCTTC. It encodes CASTEQGGSYNEQFF.

The chain uses TRBV5-1 and TRBJ2-7; no clear D gene. Germline values: CDR1 SGHRS, CDR2 YFSETQ. V was pared by 5 bases and J by 5 bases, with 5 bases between. CDR3 length equals 10 residues. CDR3 sequence: CASRGNEQYF. DNA of the CDR3: TGCGCCAGCAGAGGTAACGAGCAGTACTTC.

The chain has TRBV10-3 and TRBJ1-1, with 7 bases lining up with TRBD1. CDR1 and CDR2 (germline): ENHRY, SYGVKD. V lost 0 bases to trimming and J lost 2 bases; unmatched junction nucleotides: 6. This CDR3 is built from 16 residues. CDR3 loop: CAISESTGNFNTEAFF. In nucleotides, the CDR3 is TGTGCCATCAGTGAGTCGACAGGGAACTTCAACACTGAAGCTTTCTTT.

The chain is built from TRBV19 and TRBJ2-7; D is uncertain. CDR1 and CDR2 (germline): LNHDA, SQIVND (reference sequence). Between the trimmed V and J ends, which lost 4 bases and 6 bases, there was a span of 10 bases. This CDR3 has 12 amino acids. In DNA, the CDR3 is TGTGCCAGTAGTACCCCGGTTGGCGAGCAGTACTTC. Encoded protein: CASSTPVGEQYF.

CDR3 nucleotides: TGCGCCAGCAGCCAAGCCGCAACCACGAGGCGAAAACTGTTTTTT. Translated: CASSQAATTRRKLFF. The chain has TRBV4-1 and TRBJ1-4; no firm D call. V was shortened by 1 base and J by 10 bases, with 16 bases between the two germline ends. CDR1 is MGHRA and CDR2 is YSYEKL in the germline V gene. This CDR3 contains 15 residues.

J is TRBJ2-1 and V is TRBV29-1; perhaps TRBD1 as D (6 bases). V gave up 0 bases and J gave up 3 bases, with 18 bases separating them. The CDR3 is 17 residues long. Germline values: CDR1 SQVTM, CDR2 ANQGSEA. The CDR3 protein is CSVEDWTAEAFYNEQFF. CDR3 sequence (DNA): TGCAGCGTTGAAGATTGGACAGCCGAGGCGTTCTACAATGAGCAGTTCTTC.

This chain connects TRBV15 to TRBJ2-1; 9 bases are shared with TRBD2. V lost 0 bases, J lost 4 bases, and 7 bases stayed unmatched. There are 17 residues in the CDR3. Germline V lookup: CDR1 LNHNV, CDR2 YYDKDF (reference sequence). The chain's CDR3 is CATSREGRLAVYNEQFF. The CDR3 DNA reads TGTGCCACCAGCAGAGAGGGGCGACTAGCGGTTTACAATGAGCAGTTCTTC. The whole variable domain, remainder taken from reference TRBV15 and TRBJ2-1, is DAMVIQNPRYQVTQFGKPVTLSCSQTLNHNVMYWYQQKSSQAPKLLFHYYDKDFNNEADTPDNFQSRRPNTSFCFLDIRSPGLGDTAMYLCATSREGRLAVYNEQFFGPGTRLTVL.

The chain uses TRBV7-8 and TRBJ2-1; D is possibly TRBD1 or TRBD2 (5 bases each). V lost 5 bases to trimming and J lost 5 bases, with 16 bases between them. This CDR3 spans 15 amino acids. CDR1 is SGHVS and CDR2 is FQNEAQ in the germline V gene. CDR3 sequence: CASSNPGPFHNEQFF. As DNA, the CDR3 is TGTGCCAGCAGCAATCCGGGACCCTTCCACAATGAGCAGTTCTTC.

The chain combines TRBV11-2 with TRBJ2-7, with D uncertain. Germline lookup yields CDR1 SGHAT and CDR2 FQNNGV. The CDR3 is 12 amino acids. V dropped 1 base and J dropped 10 bases, with 11 bases sitting between them. In DNA, the CDR3 is TGTGCCAGCAGCTTAGTATTGGGTTTCCAGTACTTC. This translates into CASSLVLGFQYF.

The chain has TRBV10-3 and TRBJ1-5, with a tentative D call TRBD1 (5 bases). Germline V gives CDR1 ENHRY, CDR2 SYGVKD. Trimming left V 10 bases short and J 3 bases short, with 16 bases between. CDR3 size: 14 residues. CDR3 bases: TGTGCCACCGCCCCGAGGGACCACAATCAGCCCCAGCATTTT. Amino acid sequence: CATAPRDHNQPQHF.

V and J are TRBV9 and TRBJ2-2; perhaps TRBD2 as D (5 bases). Trimming stripped 1 base from V and 3 bases from J, with 10 bases between. The CDR3 extends over 15 amino acids. Germline V gives CDR1 SGDLS, CDR2 YYNGEE. The DNA of the CDR3 is TGTGCCAGCAGCGTAACCGGGAAGTACACCGGGGAGCTGTTTTTT. It codes for CASSVTGKYTGELFF. Full variable domain (outside the CDR3, taken from reference TRBV9 and TRBJ2-2): DSGVTQTPKHLITATGQRVTLRCSPRSGDLSVYWYQQSLDQGLQFLIQYYNGEERAKGNILERFSAQQFPDLHSELNLSSLELGDSALYFCASSVTGKYTGELFFGEGSRLTVL.

The rearrangement joins TRBV11-3 to TRBJ1-2, with D hard to call. There are 11 residues in the CDR3. Germline V gene lookup returns CDR1 SGHNT and CDR2 YENEEA. V lost 8 bases, J lost 4 bases, and 8 bases lay in between. This CDR3 is CASVRPYGYTF. The CDR3 nucleotides read TGTGCCAGCGTCAGGCCCTATGGCTACACCTTC.

This chain connects TRBV9 to TRBJ2-2, with TRBD1 matching 8 bases. The CDR3 extends over 16 amino acids. The V gene's germline CDR1 is SGDLS and CDR2 YYNGEE. Germline trimming cut 3 bases from V and 0 bases from J; bases unmatched to any gene: 4. The CDR3, as DNA: TGTGCCAGCAGCGCCCCGGGACAGGCGAACACCGGGGAGCTGTTTTTT. Residues: CASSAPGQANTGELFF. Looking up the rest from reference TRBV9 and TRBJ2-2 gives the full variable domain: DSGVTQTPKHLITATGQRVTLRCSPRSGDLSVYWYQQSLDQGLQFLIQYYNGEERAKGNILERFSAQQFPDLHSELNLSSLELGDSALYFCASSAPGQANTGELFFGEGSRLTVL.

The chain has TRBV5-1 and TRBJ2-7; D is unresolved. V lost 0 bases and J 5 bases, leaving 21 bases between the germline ends. CDR3 size: 17 residues. Germline-derived CDR1 and CDR2 are SGHRS and YFSETQ. CDR3 bases: TGCGCCAGCAGCTTGGCCAACGTGGCGCCCTGGGTTGACGAGCAGTACTTC. As protein: CASSLANVAPWVDEQYF. The full variable domain, its missing parts supplied by reference TRBV5-1 and TRBJ2-7, is KAGVTQTPRYLIKTRGQQVTLSCSPISGHRSVSWYQQTPGQGLQFLFEYFSETQRNKGNFPGRFSGRQFSNSRSEMNVSTLELGDSALYLCASSLANVAPWVDEQYFGPGTRLTVT.

This clone has a handful of counts. The chain couples TRBV29-1 to TRBJ1-2; TRBD1 matches at 9 bases. CDR3 length equals 12 residues. CDR1 SQVTM and CDR2 ANQGSEA come from the germline V gene. The J segment lost 6 bases and the V segment lost 3 bases, leaving 2 bases of the junction unmatched. CDR3 sequence (DNA): TGCAGCGTTGATAGGACAGGGGATGGCTACACCTTC. Translating it yields CSVDRTGDGYTF.

The chain is built from TRBV6-1 and TRBJ2-3; TRBD2 matches at 9 bases. The V gene's germline CDR1 is MNHNS and CDR2 SASEGT. J gave up 3 bases and V 4 bases, and 8 bases lay outside the gene matches. This CDR3 spans 16 amino acids. The CDR3 bases are TGTGCCAGCAGTGCACTAGGAGCGGGAGGAACAGATACGCAGTATTTT. Translation: CASSALGAGGTDTQYF.

Concerning this clone itself: The same CDR3 also results from other DNA sequences found in this sample. The chain combines TRBV27 with TRBJ2-1; D is undetermined. Deletions cut 6 bases from V and 3 bases from J, with 9 bases between. The length of the CDR3 is 13 residues. Per the germline V gene, CDR1 is MNHEY and CDR2 is SMNVEV (reference sequence). The CDR3 DNA reads as TGTGCCAGCAGCTTAGACGGCTACAATGAGCAGTTCTTC. This codes for CASSLDGYNEQFF.

This chain links TRBV29-1 with TRBJ2-1; 8 positions match TRBD2. J lost 0 bases, V lost 1 base, and 5 bases had no gene match. Germline V CDR1 and CDR2: SQVTM, ANQGSEA. This CDR3 has 16 amino acids. The CDR3 region has the DNA TGCAGCGTTGAAGGACTAGCGACTAGCTCCTACAATGAGCAGTTCTTC. Residues: CSVEGLATSSYNEQFF.

This clone appeared a single time. A read error may account for a junction end that differs from germline. The CDR3 bases are TGTGCCAGCTGGGCAGGGCTGACCCCCCTATTC. Residues: CASWAGLTPLF. V usage is TRBV2 and J usage is TRBJ2-7; tentative D call: TRBD1 (5 bases). This CDR3 comprises 11 residues. Germline CDR1 and CDR2: SNHLY and FYNNEI.

The rearrangement links TRBV21-1 to TRBJ1-4. TRBV21-1 is assigned pseudogene status. The CDR3 consists of 17 residues. The DNA for the CDR3 is TGTGCCAGCAGCAAGCCAATGGGAGGTGCGGGGTGTGAAAAACTGTTTTTT. Translating gives CASSKPMGGAGCEKLFF.

V and J are TRBV14 and TRBJ1-2; D perhaps matches TRBD1 (5 bases). CDR1 and CDR2 from the germline V gene are SGHDN and FVKESK. The CDR3 length is 16 residues. Trimming stripped 0 bases from V and 7 bases from J, with 18 bases between. The CDR3 coding sequence is TGTGCCAGCAGCCAAGACCGAGGGACGGGAAGGGGTGGCTACACCTTC. Its translation is CASSQDRGTGRGGYTF.

The V gene is TRBV5-1, the J gene TRBJ2-1, with D possibly matching TRBD1 (6 bases). V lost 5 bases and J 0 bases, leaving 12 bases between the germline ends. CDR1 and CDR2 (germline): SGHRS, YFSETQ. The CDR3 runs to 15 residues. CDR3 bases: TGCGCCAGCAGTCAGATAGGGGGCTCCTACAATGAGCAGTTCTTC. Protein: CASSQIGGSYNEQFF.

The chain carries TRBV7-9 and TRBJ2-5, with 10 bases lining up with TRBD1. CDR1 is SEHNR and CDR2 is FQNEAQ in the germline V gene (reference sequence). The CDR3 runs to 15 residues. After removal of 6 bases from V and 5 bases from J, the junction contained 9 bases not matched to a gene. As DNA, the CDR3 is TGTGCCAGCAGTTCCCGGACAGGGGGGTTCGAGACCCAGTACTTC. It is translated as CASSSRTGGFETQYF.